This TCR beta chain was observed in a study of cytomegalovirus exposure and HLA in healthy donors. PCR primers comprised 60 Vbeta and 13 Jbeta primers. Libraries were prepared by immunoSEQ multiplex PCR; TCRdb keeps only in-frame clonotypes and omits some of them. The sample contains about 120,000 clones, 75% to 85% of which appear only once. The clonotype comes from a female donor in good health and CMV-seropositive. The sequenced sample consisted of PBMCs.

CDR3 residues: CASSLGTGGLKTQYF. Here the CDR3 DNA reads TGTGCCAGCAGCCTGGGGACAGGGGGATTGAAGACCCAGTACTTC. The rearrangement uses TRBV5-4 and TRBJ2-5; 11 nucleotides line up with TRBD1. The germline gives CDR1 SGHNT, CDR2 YYREEE (reference sequence). The length of the CDR3 is 15 residues. J lost 6 bases, V lost 4 bases, and 8 bases had no gene match. The full variable domain, with the rest looked up from reference TRBV5-4 and TRBJ2-5, is ETGVTQSPTHLIKTRGQQVTLRCSSQSGHNTVSWYQQALGQGPQFIFQYYREEENGRGNFPPRFSGLQFPNYSSELNVNALELDDSALYLCASSLGTGGLKTQYFGPGTRLLVL.